This record covers a single T cell receptor (beta chain). Its antigen specificity is not known. No much larger clonotype is one base removed from it; base qualities were not supplied. The data originate from a study of CD8+ T cells in alopecia areata (dated by TCRdb to the late 2010s). Regarding the research as a whole: Treated patients were enrolled in an open-label pilot trial of oral tofacitinib at 5 to 10 mg twice daily for moderate-to-severe alopecia areata. Tofacitinib was given for 6 to 18 months, followed by 6 months of follow-up off drug to assess delayed response and recurrence. In treated patients, disease severity was measured using the SALT score, which gives the percentage of scalp surface area affected. In both human patients and the C3H/HeJ mouse model, the study applied high-throughput TCRbeta sequencing to look at T cell clonal expansion in alopecia areata. Scalp tissue and sorted CD4+ and CD8+ peripheral blood T cells from patchy and totalis/universalis alopecia areata patients and from healthy controls were covered by human TCRbeta sequencing. Biopsies were taken from tofacitinib-treated patients at baseline and at 4 and 24 weeks of treatment, and a later scalp biopsy was taken in several of the tofacitinib-treated patients. Scalp clonality was compared among normal scalp (n=4), patchy alopecia areata scalp (n=8), and alopecia totalis/universalis scalp (n=8). RNA was obtained with the PAXgene miRNA kit for fixed scalp, the miRNeasy kit for PBMCs, and the RNeasy kit for mouse skin. TCRbeta CDR3 regions were amplified by immunoSEQ multiplex PCR with 35 Vbeta forward and 13 Jbeta reverse primers.

Trimming removed 5 bases from V and 1 base from J; the gene matches leave 4 bases unexplained. For CDR1 and CDR2, the germline V gene (reference sequence) lists SEHNR and FQNEAQ. Including the terminal cysteine and phenylalanine, the CDR3 comprises 15 residues. Just the 45-base CDR3 DNA is kept, in frame starting at base 1. The library relied on the immunoSEQ multiplex PCR assay. To provide template for TCR sequencing, every sample had RNA extracted and reverse transcribed into cDNA. SuperScript III was used to make first-strand cDNA, primed with a 2:1 mix of oligo-dT and random hexamers. A synthetic immune receptor repertoire was used to assess amplification bias, and residual bias was removed computationally. Per the authors' processing: After raw reads were preprocessed to remove errors, the CDR3 was defined following IMGT conventions as running from the conserved cysteine to phenylalanine. Clonality was computed by normalizing Shannon entropy by log2 of the number of productive unique TCRs and subtracting the result from 1. Whether each scalp clone was CD4 or CD8 was inferred by checking scalp TCRbeta sequences against the CD4 and CD8 repertoires from sorted blood. The source is immuneACCESS, and TCRdb retained only in-frame sequences with V and J called. Part of the clones is not carried over; for the studies checked, unresolved V genes explain less than half of this, and the remainder is unexplained. Clonal size and the V and J genes are those of that table, whereas D and trimming came from the DNA. The sample table records about 180,000 clones; approximately 55% of these occur just once. About a tenth of the sample is taken by the ten largest.

This specimen's time point label, per the study, means: about 25 weeks on oral tofacitinib. The treatment or condition label on this specimen signifies: oral pan-JAK inhibitor, 5-10 mg twice daily. Peripheral blood and lesional scalp punch biopsies were obtained from patients with alopecia areata. PBMCs were isolated by density centrifugation and stained for CD3, CD4 and CD8, and CD4+ and CD8+ T cells were sorted on a FACSAria. Summary of the overall study and its limitations: During tofacitinib treatment, many expanded lesional clones stuck around in both scalp and blood, and this persistence may partly explain why relapse happens after treatment is stopped. Shared TCR sequences between patients were less evident than in mice, which may be partly attributable to HLA diversity in the patient population. Tofacitinib significantly lowered scalp clonality and the number of expanded CD8+ clones among the top 100 scalp clones. Scalp TCR repertoire analysis is complicated because resident alphabeta T cells in normal human skin are also sequenced, whereas mouse skin is dominated by gammadelta T cells. Higher clonality and more expanded CD8+ clones were observed in lesional scalp than in normal scalp, particularly in alopecia totalis/universalis, a finding suggestive of antigenic drive. Because the treated cohort was small and had just a single nonresponder, larger studies are needed to establish links between baseline CD8+ expansion and response.

The receptor was isolated from a human donor with alopecia areata. The chain couples TRBV7-9 to TRBJ2-2; TRBD2 matches 7 bases in the middle. Sequencing was performed on CD8+ T cells sorted from blood, taken at week 24, from a patient treated with tofacitinib. The DNA is as follows: TGTGCCAGCAGCCCATTAGCGGGGAACACCGGGGAGCTGTTTTTT. Translated, it gives CASSPLAGNTGELFF.